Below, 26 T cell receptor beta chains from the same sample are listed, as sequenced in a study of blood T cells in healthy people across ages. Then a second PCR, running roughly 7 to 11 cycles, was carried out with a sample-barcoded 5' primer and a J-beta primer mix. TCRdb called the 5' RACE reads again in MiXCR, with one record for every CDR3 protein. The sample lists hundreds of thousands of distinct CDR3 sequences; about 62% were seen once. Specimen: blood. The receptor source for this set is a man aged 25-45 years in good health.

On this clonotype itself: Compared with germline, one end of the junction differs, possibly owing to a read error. CDR3 nucleotide sequence: TGCGCCAACAGCCAAGATCGGACAGGCCAAGAGACCCAGTACTTC. It yields the protein CANSQDRTGQETQYF. This chain connects TRBV4-3 to TRBJ2-5; TRBD1 aligns across 7 bases. The CDR3 contains 15 residues. Germline V gene lookup returns CDR1 LGHNA and CDR2 YSLEER.

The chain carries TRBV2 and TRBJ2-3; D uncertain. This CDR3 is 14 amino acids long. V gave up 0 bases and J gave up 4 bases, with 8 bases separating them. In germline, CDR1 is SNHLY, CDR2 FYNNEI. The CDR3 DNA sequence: TGTGCCAGCAGTGAAGCGCTTGCGGCAGATACGCAGTATTTT. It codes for CASSEALAADTQYF.

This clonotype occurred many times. The CDR3 here is CSASRGSQNNEQFF. DNA of the CDR3: TGCAGTGCCAGCCGCGGGAGTCAAAACAATGAGCAGTTCTTC. This chain connects TRBV20-1 to TRBJ2-1; 7 nucleotides align to TRBD2. With 6 bases clipped from V and 5 bases from J, the junction kept 10 bases outside the gene matches. Germline V gene sequence: CDR1 DFQATT, CDR2 SNEGSKA (reference sequence). The CDR3 length is 14 residues.

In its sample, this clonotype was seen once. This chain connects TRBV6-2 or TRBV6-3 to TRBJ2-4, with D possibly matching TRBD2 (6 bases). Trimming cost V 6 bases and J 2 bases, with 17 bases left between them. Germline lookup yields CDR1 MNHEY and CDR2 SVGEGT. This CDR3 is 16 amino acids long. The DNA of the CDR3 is TGTGCCAGCAGCCCCCGGGACCGCGGGACCAAAAACATTCAGTACTTC. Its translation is CASSPRDRGTKNIQYF.

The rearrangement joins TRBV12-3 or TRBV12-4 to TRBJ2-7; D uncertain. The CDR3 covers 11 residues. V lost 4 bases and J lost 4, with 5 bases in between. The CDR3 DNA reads TGTGCCAGCAGTTCAGTTTACGAGCAGTACTTC. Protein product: CASSSVYEQYF.

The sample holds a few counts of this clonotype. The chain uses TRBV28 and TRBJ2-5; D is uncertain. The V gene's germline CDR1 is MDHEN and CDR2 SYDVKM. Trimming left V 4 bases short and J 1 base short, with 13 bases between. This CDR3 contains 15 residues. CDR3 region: CASSSQSALQETQYF. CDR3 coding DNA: TGTGCCAGCAGTTCCCAATCGGCCCTCCAAGAGACCCAGTACTTC.

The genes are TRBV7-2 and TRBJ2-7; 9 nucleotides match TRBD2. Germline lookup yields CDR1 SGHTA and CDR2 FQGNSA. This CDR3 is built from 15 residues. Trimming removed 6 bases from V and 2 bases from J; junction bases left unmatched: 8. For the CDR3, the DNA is TGTGCCAGCAGTTTCCTAGCGGGGTTCCCCTACGAGCAGTACTTC. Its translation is CASSFLAGFPYEQYF.

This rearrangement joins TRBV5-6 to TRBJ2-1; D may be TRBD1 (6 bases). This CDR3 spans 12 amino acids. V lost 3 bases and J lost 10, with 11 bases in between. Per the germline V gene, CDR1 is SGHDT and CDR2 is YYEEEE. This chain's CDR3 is CASSWDTREQFF. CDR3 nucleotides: TGTGCCAGCAGCTGGGACACTCGAGAGCAGTTCTTC.

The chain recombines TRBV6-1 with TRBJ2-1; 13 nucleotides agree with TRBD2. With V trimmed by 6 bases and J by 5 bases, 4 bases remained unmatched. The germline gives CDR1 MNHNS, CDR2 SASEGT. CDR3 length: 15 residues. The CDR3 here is CASRGLAGKNNEQFF. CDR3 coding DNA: TGTGCCAGCAGGGGACTAGCGGGGAAGAACAATGAGCAGTTCTTC.

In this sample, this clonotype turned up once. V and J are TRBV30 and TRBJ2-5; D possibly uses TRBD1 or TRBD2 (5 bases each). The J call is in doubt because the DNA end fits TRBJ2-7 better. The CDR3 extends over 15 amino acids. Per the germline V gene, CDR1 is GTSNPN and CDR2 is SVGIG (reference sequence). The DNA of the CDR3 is TGTGCCTGGAGTGAGGGGAGTGGTCGTAGGTACGAGCAGTACTTC. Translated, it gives CAWSEGSGRRYEQYF.

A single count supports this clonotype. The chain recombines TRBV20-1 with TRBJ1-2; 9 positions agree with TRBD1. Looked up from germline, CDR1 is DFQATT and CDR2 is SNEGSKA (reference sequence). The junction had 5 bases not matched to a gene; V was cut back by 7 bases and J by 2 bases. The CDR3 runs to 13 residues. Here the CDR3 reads CSGGTGNNYGYTF. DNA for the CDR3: TGCAGTGGCGGGACAGGGAACAACTATGGCTACACCTTC.

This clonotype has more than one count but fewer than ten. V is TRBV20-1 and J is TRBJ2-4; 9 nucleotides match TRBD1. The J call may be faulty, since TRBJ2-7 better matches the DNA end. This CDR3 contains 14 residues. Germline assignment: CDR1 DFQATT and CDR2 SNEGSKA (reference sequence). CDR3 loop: CSANAGTGFNEQYF. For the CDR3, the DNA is TGCAGTGCTAATGCCGGGACAGGGTTCAACGAGCAGTACTTC.

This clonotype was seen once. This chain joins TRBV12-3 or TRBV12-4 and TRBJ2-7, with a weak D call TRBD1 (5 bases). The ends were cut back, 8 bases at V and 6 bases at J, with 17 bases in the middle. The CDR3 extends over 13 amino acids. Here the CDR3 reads CASATQVFGEQYF. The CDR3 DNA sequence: TGTGCCAGCGCCACACAGGTTTTCGGCGAGCAGTACTTC.

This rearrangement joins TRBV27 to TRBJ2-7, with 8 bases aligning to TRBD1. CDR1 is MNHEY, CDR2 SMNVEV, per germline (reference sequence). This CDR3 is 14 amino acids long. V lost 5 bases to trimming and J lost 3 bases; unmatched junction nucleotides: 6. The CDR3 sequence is CASSRTGLVYEQYF. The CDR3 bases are TGTGCCAGCAGTAGGACAGGGTTAGTCTACGAGCAGTACTTC.

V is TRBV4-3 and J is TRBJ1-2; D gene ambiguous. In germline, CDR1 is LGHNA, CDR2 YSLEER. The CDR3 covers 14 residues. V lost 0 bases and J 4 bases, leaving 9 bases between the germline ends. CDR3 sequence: CASSQDTTFYGYTF. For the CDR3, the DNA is TGCGCCAGCAGCCAAGATACGACGTTCTATGGCTACACCTTC.

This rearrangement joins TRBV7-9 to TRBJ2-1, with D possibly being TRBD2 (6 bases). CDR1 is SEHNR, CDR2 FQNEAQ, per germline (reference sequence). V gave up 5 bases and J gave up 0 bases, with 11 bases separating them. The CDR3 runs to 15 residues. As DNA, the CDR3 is TGTGCCAGCAGCCCTACTAGCCCCTCCTACAATGAGCAGTTCTTC. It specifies CASSPTSPSYNEQFF.

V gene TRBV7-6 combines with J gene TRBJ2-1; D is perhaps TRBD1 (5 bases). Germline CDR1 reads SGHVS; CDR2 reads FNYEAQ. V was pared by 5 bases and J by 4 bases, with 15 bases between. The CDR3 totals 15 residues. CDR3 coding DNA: TGTGCCAGCAGCCCGACAAGACAGATTTACAATGAGCAGTTCTTC. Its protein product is CASSPTRQIYNEQFF.

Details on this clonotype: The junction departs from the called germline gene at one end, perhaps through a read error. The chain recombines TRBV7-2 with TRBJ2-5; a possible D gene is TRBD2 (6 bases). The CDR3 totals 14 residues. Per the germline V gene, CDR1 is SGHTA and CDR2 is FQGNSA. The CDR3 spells CASSHGEAQETQNF. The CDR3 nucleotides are TGTGCCAGCAGTCACGGGGAGGCCCAAGAGACCCAGAACTTC.

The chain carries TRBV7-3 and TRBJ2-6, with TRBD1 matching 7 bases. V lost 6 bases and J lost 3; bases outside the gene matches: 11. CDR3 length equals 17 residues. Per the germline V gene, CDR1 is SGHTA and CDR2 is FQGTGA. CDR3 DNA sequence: TGTGCCAGCAGAAATTCCGGGACAGACTTTGGGGCCAACGTCCTGACTTTC. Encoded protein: CASRNSGTDFGANVLTF.

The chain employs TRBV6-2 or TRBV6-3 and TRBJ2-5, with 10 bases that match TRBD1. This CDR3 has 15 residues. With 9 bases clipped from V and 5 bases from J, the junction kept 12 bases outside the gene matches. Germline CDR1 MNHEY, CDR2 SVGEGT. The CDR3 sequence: CASSYAGQGQETQYF. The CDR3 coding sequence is TGTGCCAGTAGCTACGCGGGACAGGGGCAGGAGACCCAGTACTTC.

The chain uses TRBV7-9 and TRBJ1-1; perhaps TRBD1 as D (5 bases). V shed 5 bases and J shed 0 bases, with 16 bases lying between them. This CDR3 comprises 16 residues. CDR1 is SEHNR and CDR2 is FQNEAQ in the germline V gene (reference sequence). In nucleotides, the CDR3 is TGTGCCAGCAGCCCGTGGGGACCGAGAATGAACACTGAAGCTTTCTTT. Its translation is CASSPWGPRMNTEAFF.

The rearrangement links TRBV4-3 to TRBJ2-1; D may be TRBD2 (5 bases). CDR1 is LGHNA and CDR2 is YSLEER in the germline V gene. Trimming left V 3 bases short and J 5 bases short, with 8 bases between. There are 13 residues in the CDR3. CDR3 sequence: CASSQRVHNEQFF. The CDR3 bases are TGCGCCAGCAGCCAGAGGGTCCACAATGAGCAGTTCTTC.

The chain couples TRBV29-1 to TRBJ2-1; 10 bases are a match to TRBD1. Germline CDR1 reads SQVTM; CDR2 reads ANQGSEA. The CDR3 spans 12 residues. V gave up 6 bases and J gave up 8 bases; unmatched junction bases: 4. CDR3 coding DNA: TGCAGCGTGGACAGGGGGTCCGATGAGCAGTTCTTC. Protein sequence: CSVDRGSDEQFF.

The CDR3 loop is CASSKKEENTEAFF. CDR3 DNA sequence: TGTGCCAGCAGCAAAAAGGAGGAGAACACTGAAGCTTTCTTT. V usage is TRBV6-1 and J usage is TRBJ1-1, with no clear D. Deletions cut 6 bases from V and 1 base from J, with 12 bases between. The CDR3 consists of 14 residues. From germline, CDR1 is MNHNS and CDR2 SASEGT.

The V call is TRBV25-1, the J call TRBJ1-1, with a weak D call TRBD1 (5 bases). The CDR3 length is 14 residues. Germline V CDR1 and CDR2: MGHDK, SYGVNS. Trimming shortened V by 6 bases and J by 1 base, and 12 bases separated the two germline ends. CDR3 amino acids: CASSRVAENTEAFF. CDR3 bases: TGTGCCAGCAGCAGGGTGGCAGAGAACACTGAAGCTTTCTTT.

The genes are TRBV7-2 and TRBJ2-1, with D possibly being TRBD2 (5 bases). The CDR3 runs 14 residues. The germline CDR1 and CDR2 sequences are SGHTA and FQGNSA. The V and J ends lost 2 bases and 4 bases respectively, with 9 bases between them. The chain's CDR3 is CASSLPGNYNEQFF. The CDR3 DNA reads TGTGCCAGCAGCTTACCCGGGAATTACAATGAGCAGTTCTTC.